This T cell receptor beta chain was captured by sequencing in a study of vaccination and CD4 T cells after COVID-19. Background on the study: Sampling post-COVID took place a median 101 days after diagnosis (range 35 to 161).

Treatment described: approximately nine-day PBMC culture with coronavirus spike peptide pools or control peptides (ViraFEST assay). Every positive PCR date fell between March and December 2020, earlier than the US Alpha, Beta and Delta variants. PBMC cultures, at about 1.8 million cells per well, received 8.5 to 10 IU/ml IL-2 and 9 to 10 ug/ml peptide pools. It was after more than 9 days of culture that CD4+ T cells were isolated by negative selection. CD4+ T cells that had been cultured provided DNA sequenced with the Oncomine TCR Beta short-read assay. Each CDR3 protein gets one entry after TCRdb re-called the PCR reads with MiXCR. The table lists about 13,000 distinct CDR3 sequences, under 75% of them singletons, with 15% to 20% in the top ten. Germline CDR1 WSHSY, CDR2 SAAADI. The V and J ends lost 6 bases and 1 base respectively, with 7 bases between them. CDR3 length equals 12 residues. A note on this clonotype: The antigen is unknown.

This receptor was obtained from a human donor who had recovered from COVID-19. The source material was CD4+ T cells from blood, cultured in vitro. This chain links TRBV10-2 with TRBJ2-7, with TRBD1 as a possible D gene (6 bases). CDR3 residues: CASRGQSYEQYF. CDR3 DNA: TGCGCCAGCAGAGGACAGTCCTACGAGCAGTACTTC.